This T cell receptor beta chain was documented in a study of blood T cell repertoires in COVID-19. TCRdb keeps only in-frame clones here, not all; method: immunoSEQ multiplex PCR. The sample consists of about 34,000 clones, 75% to 90% of them appearing once. The length of the CDR3 is 16 residues. CDR1 and CDR2 from the germline V gene are MGHRA and YSYEKL. Trimming took off 3 bases at V and 3 bases at J, with 17 bases between the two ends. The sample comprised peripheral blood. The sequence was obtained from a human donor with acute or convalescent COVID-19. The donor label of this sample is uncertain. The chain employs TRBV4-1 and TRBJ1-2; D is possibly TRBD1 (6 bases). CDR3 loop: CASSQDTGKLYYGYTF. The CDR3 region has the DNA TGCGCCAGCAGCCAGGATACAGGGAAGCTATACTATGGCTACACCTTC.